One T cell receptor beta chain is described in this entry. At least ten counts were recorded for this clonotype. Its cognate antigen has yet to be identified. It has no much larger one-base neighbor in the sample; base qualities were not kept. The data originate from a study of Graves' ophthalmopathy and Graves' hyperthyroidism (dated by TCRdb to between 2017 and 2018). At the level of the whole study: Hyperthyroidism was defined as stable when no progression to ophthalmopathy occurred within 18 months of follow-up. The study used signatures of the TCR beta repertoire to tell Graves' ophthalmopathy apart from Graves' hyperthyroidism and to predict which patients would progress to ophthalmopathy. In total, around 130 blood samples were TCR-sequenced: roughly 45 ophthalmopathy, approximately 75 hyperthyroidism and some 17 hyperthyroidism-to-ophthalmopathy patients. To explore V-J signatures that separate ophthalmopathy from hyperthyroidism, a discovery set of approximately 100 patients was enrolled, consisting of about 43 with ophthalmopathy and approximately 57 with stable hyperthyroidism. An independent validation cohort was composed of around 19 hyperthyroidism patients and 17 patients who later progressed from hyperthyroidism to ophthalmopathy. In about six hyperthyroidism patients, the T-cell repertoires found in thyroid tissue were compared with those found in blood. Following sampling, methimazole starting at 30 mg daily was administered to hyperthyroidism patients, and high-dose intravenous methylprednisolone was administered to ophthalmopathy patients.

For repertoire sequencing, the TCR beta CDR3 regions were amplified from RNA transcripts. The first round of RT-PCR was done with HTBI primers and the Qiagen OneStep RT-PCR kit, and was followed by a second round of multiplex PCR, then size selection and purification. The libraries underwent paired-end sequencing with 100 bp reads on an Illumina HiSeq2000. The paper's processing steps were these. SOAPnuke was used to process the reads, throwing out any read that had adapters, had uncalled bases, had a mean Phred below 15, or lacked an exact constant-primer or identifier match. COPE v1.2.5 was used to merge the high-quality paired reads. Unique nucleotide sequences were defined as clonotypes and aligned to IMGT TRB V, D and J references using MiTCR v1.1. The analysis was limited to V-J combinations with a frequency above 0.0001, which together covered 99.2% of repertoires. For each V-J combination, a TCR clonal expansion and chaos score was defined as the ratio of F50 clonal expansion to chaos observed in the TCRdist matrix. Welch's t-statistics and random forest were used to reduce features to about 14 V-J combinations, which were fed into a naive Bayes classifier. Thyroid-blood repertoire similarity was quantified with the Morisita-Horn index. In TCRdb, the public reads were trimmed at Q25 with fastp and aligned with MiXCR, with productive beta chains retained. Each CDR3 protein appears once, grouped with its most common genes and DNA. V and J calls and clone size were set by TCRdb, not the authors. The sample table records a few hundred thousand distinct CDR3 sequences; less than 40% of these occur just once. The biggest ten clones account for about 4.1% of the sample.

Hyperthyroidism patients were newly diagnosed, were aged 18 to 65 years, and had a disease duration under 2 months. Patients with other autoimmune diseases, uncontrolled infections, pregnancy or lactation were excluded. Diagnosis was based on clinical symptoms, serum thyroxine, TRAb, thyroid ultrasound and orbital computed tomography. Trizol reagent was used to extract the total RNA, and its quality was then checked on an Agilent 2100 Bioanalyzer. The junction carries 10 bases between V and J, which are trimmed by 5 bases and 3 bases respectively. Reading the germline V gene gives CDR1 SGHTA and CDR2 FQGTGA. Counted from cysteine to phenylalanine, this CDR3 has 13 amino acids. Just the 39-base CDR3 DNA is kept, in frame starting at base 1. Overall study results and their limits: In cross-validation, the 13-signature model distinguished ophthalmopathy from stable hyperthyroidism with 85% to 90% sensitivity and around 82% specificity, and in the test set the corresponding values were roughly 78% and 74%. Among expanded thyroid clonotypes with frequency above 0.001, most also showed up in blood, which suggests that blood repertoires may reflect the thyroid immune response. Sample size was not predetermined statistically, and investigators were not blinded to group allocation. In validation, the model predicted ophthalmopathy progression with 70.59% sensitivity and about 73% specificity; some 13 predicted patients were CT-confirmed with GO in a median of around 6 months.

The rearrangement combines TRBV7-3 with TRBJ1-1; a confident D gene designation cannot be given. The sequencing input was peripheral blood or thyroid tissue (not recorded which). This TCR was sampled from an adult man with Graves' hyperthyroidism. DNA sequence: TGTGCCAGCAGCCTCTCCGACGACACTGAAGCTTTCTTT. This codes for CASSLSDDTEAFF.